The sequence of this T cell receptor beta chain was determined in a study of blood T cells in healthy people across ages. V lost 11 bases, J lost 5 bases, and 18 bases lay in between. The germline V gene has CDR1 KGHDR and CDR2 SFDVKD. This CDR3 is 13 amino acids long. This clonotype appeared many times. The antigen remains undetermined. A second PCR, run for about 6 to 11 cycles, used a sample-barcoded 5' primer plus a J-beta primer mix. A single record per CDR3 protein comes from TCRdb applying MiXCR to the 5' RACE reads. The sample includes roughly 900,000 distinct CDR3 sequences, around 49% seen only once; the top ten take about an eighth. Points from the study as a whole: Lack of knowledge of donor CMV status possibly confounded expanded clonotype changes.

The sample consisted of blood. The sequence was collected from a young man in good health. The chain recombines TRBV24-1 with TRBJ2-7; D tentatively fits TRBD1 or TRBD2 (5 bases each). DNA of the CDR3: TGTGCCATCGGGACGGCCTTTGGGGACGAGCAGTACTTC. Residues: CAIGTAFGDEQYF.